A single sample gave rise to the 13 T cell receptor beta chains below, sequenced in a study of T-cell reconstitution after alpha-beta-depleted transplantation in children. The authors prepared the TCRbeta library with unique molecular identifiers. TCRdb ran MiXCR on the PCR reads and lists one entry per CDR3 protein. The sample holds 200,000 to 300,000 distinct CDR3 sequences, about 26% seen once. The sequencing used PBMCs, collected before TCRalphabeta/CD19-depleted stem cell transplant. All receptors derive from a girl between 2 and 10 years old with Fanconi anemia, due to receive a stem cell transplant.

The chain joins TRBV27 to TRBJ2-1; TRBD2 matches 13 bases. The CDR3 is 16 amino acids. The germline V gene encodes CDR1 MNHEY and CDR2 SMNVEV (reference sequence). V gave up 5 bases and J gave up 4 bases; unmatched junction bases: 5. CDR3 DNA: TGTGCCAGCAGTGCCGGACTAGCGGGGGAATACAATGAGCAGTTCTTC. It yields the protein CASSAGLAGEYNEQFF.

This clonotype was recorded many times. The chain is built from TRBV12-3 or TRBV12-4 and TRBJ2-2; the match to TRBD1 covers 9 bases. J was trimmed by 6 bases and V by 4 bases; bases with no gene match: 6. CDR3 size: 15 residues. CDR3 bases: TGTGCCAGCAGTTCGGGACAGGGAGACGCCGGGGAGCTGTTTTTT. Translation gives CASSSGQGDAGELFF.

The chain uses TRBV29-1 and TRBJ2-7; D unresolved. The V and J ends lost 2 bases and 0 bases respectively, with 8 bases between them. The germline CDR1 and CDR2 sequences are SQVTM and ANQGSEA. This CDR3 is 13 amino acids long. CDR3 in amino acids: CSVELETSYEQYF. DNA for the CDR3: TGCAGCGTTGAACTGGAGACCTCCTACGAGCAGTACTTC.

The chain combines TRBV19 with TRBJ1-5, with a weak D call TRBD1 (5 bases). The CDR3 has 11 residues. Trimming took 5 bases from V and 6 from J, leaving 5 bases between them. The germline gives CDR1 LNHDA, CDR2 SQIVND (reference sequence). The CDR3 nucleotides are TGTGCCAGTAGTGGGGGTCAGCCCCAGCATTTT. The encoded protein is CASSGGQPQHF.

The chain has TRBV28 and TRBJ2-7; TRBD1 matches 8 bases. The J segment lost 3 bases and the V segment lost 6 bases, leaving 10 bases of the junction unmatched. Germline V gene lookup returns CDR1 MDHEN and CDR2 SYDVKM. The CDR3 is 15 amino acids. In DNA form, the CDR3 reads TGTGCCAGCAGCCTTTGGGGGACAGGTGGCTACGAGCAGTACTTC. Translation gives CASSLWGTGGYEQYF.

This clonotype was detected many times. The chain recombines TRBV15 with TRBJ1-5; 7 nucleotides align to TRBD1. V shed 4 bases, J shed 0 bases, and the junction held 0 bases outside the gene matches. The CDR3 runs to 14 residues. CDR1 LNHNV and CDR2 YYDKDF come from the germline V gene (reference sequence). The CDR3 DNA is TGTGCCACCAGCAACAGGGGTAGCAATCAGCCCCAGCATTTT. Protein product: CATSNRGSNQPQHF. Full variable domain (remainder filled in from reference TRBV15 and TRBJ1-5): DAMVIQNPRYQVTQFGKPVTLSCSQTLNHNVMYWYQQKSSQAPKLLFHYYDKDFNNEADTPDNFQSRRPNTSFCFLDIRSPGLGDTAMYLCATSNRGSNQPQHFGDGTRLSIL.

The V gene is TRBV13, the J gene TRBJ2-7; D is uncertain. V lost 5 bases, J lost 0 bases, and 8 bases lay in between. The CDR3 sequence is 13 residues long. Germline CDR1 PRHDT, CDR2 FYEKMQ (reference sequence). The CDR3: CASSRRLSYEQYF. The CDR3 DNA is TGTGCCAGCAGCCGGCGTCTCTCCTACGAGCAGTACTTC.

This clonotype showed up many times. The CDR3, as DNA: TGCAGTGCTAGGGTCCCTCGGAGAACCAAAAACATTCAGTACTTC. Its protein is CSARVPRRTKNIQYF. The J gene is TRBJ2-4, the V gene TRBV20-1, with D unresolved. The CDR3 is 15 residues long. V was cut by 3 bases and J by 2 bases, with 14 bases left in between. Germline lookup yields CDR1 DFQATT and CDR2 SNEGSKA (reference sequence).

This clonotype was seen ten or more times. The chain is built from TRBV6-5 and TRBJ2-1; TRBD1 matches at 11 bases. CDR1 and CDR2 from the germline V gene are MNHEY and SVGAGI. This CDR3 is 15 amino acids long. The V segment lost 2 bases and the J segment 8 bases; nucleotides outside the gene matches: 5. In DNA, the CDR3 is TGTGCCAGCAGTTACGAGGACAGGGGGCTGGATGAGCAGTTCTTC. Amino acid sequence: CASSYEDRGLDEQFF.

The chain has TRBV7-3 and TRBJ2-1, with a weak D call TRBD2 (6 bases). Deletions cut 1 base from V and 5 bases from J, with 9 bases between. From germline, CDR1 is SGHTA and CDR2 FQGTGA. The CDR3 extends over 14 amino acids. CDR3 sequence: CASSLMAGNNEQFF. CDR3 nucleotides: TGTGCCAGCAGCTTAATGGCGGGGAACAATGAGCAGTTCTTC. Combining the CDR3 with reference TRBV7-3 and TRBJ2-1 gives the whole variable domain GAGVSQTPSNKVTEKGKYVELRCDPISGHTALYWYRQSLGQGPEFLIYFQGTGAADDSGLPNDRFFAVRPEGSVSTLKIQRTERGDSAVYLCASSLMAGNNEQFFGPGTRLTVL.

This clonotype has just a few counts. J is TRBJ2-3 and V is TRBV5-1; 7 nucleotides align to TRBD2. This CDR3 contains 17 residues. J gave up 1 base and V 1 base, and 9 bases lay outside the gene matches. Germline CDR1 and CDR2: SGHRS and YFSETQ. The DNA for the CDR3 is TGCGCCAGCAGCTTGAGTTGGGCGGGAGCGGGCACAGATACGCAGTATTTT. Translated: CASSLSWAGAGTDTQYF.

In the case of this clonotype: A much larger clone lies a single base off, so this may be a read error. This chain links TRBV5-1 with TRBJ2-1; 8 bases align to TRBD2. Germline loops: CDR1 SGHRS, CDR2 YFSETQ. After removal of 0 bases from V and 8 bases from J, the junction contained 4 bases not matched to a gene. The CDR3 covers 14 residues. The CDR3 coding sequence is TGCGCCAGCAGCTTGGCGGAACTAGCGGATGAGCAGTTCTTC. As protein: CASSLAELADEQFF.

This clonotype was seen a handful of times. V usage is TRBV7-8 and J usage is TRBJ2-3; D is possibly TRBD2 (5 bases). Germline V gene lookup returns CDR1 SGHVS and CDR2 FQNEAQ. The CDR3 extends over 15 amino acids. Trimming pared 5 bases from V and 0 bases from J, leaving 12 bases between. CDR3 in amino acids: CASSATWTSTDTQYF. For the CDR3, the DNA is TGTGCCAGCAGCGCTACCTGGACTAGCACAGATACGCAGTATTTT.